A single sample gave rise to the 19 T cell receptor beta chains below, sequenced in a study of cytomegalovirus exposure and HLA in healthy donors. PCR amplification relied on 60 Vbeta primers (plus 13 Jbeta primers). The method was immunoSEQ multiplex PCR; TCRdb's version includes in-frame clones alone and lacks a portion of them. The sample holds about 160,000 clones; around 79% are singletons and the top ten take 3.1%. Sequencing was done on a sample of PBMCs. Source of these receptors: a woman between 40 and 55 years old in good health and CMV-seronegative.

This clone has more than one count but fewer than ten. CDR3 nucleotides: TGTGCCAGCAGTGACAGGGGGACGAGGTATGGCTACACCTTC. It codes for CASSDRGTRYGYTF. The J gene is TRBJ1-2, the V gene TRBV6-6; TRBD1 agrees at 9 bases. V lost 5 bases and J lost 5; bases outside the gene matches: 6. The CDR3 has 14 amino acids. Germline CDR1 MNHNY, CDR2 SVGAGI (reference sequence).

V usage is TRBV4-1 and J usage is TRBJ2-5; TRBD1 is a possible D gene (5 bases). The J call may be faulty, since TRBJ2-7 better matches the DNA end. CDR3 length: 13 amino acids. Germline CDR1 MGHRA, CDR2 YSYEKL. The CDR3 here is CASTMGLGYEQYF. In DNA, the CDR3 is TGCGCCAGCACCATGGGGCTAGGTTACGAGCAGTACTTC.

This clone has just a few counts. This chain uses TRBV5-5 with TRBJ2-3, with D maybe TRBD1 (5 bases). V shed 3 bases and J shed 4 bases, with 15 bases lying between them. The CDR3 is made up of 15 amino acids. Germline V lookup: CDR1 SGHKS, CDR2 YYEKEE (reference sequence). In DNA, the CDR3 is TGTGCCAGCAGCTCGGCAGGGTATGAAGCAGATACGCAGTATTTT. Translating it yields CASSSAGYEADTQYF.

This clone was seen a handful of times. The chain has TRBV19 and TRBJ1-5; no firm D call. Germline V gene lookup returns CDR1 LNHDA and CDR2 SQIVND (reference sequence). This CDR3 contains 17 residues. V lost 4 bases to trimming and J lost 5 bases, with 21 bases between them. DNA for the CDR3: TGTGCCAGTAGTAAGCTCCGCCCGGGGTCATCTTATCAGCCCCAGCATTTT. Translating gives CASSKLRPGSSYQPQHF.

The rearrangement joins TRBV10-3 to TRBJ2-1; 7 bases are a match to TRBD2. Germline assignment: CDR1 ENHRY and CDR2 SYGVKD. The length of the CDR3 is 15 residues. Losses at the gene ends were 3 bases for V and 0 bases for J; bases not matched to a gene: 2. The CDR3 spells CAISESGGSYNEQFF. The CDR3 region has the DNA TGTGCCATCAGTGAATCGGGGGGCTCCTACAATGAGCAGTTCTTC.

This clone was seen a handful of times. The V gene is TRBV28, the J gene TRBJ1-1, with 8 nucleotides matching TRBD1. This CDR3 comprises 18 residues. CDR1 and CDR2 (germline): MDHEN, SYDVKM. The V and J ends lost 5 bases and 3 bases, in that order; junction bases with no gene match: 17. The DNA of the CDR3 is TGTGCCAGCAGTCCCCCGGGACAGGCCTCCCAGAGGGACACTGAAGCTTTCTTT. As protein: CASSPPGQASQRDTEAFF. The entire variable domain, with the rest obtained from reference TRBV28 and TRBJ1-1, is as follows: DVKVTQSSRYLVKRTGEKVFLECVQDMDHENMFWYRQDPGLGLRLIYFSYDVKMKEKGDIPEGYSVSREKKERFSLILESASTNQTSMYLCASSPPGQASQRDTEAFFGQGTRLTVV.

The chain carries TRBV5-1 and TRBJ2-1, with 14 nucleotides matching TRBD2. V lost 3 bases and J lost 1; bases outside the gene matches: 9. Germline-derived CDR1 and CDR2 are SGHRS and YFSETQ. The CDR3 runs to 19 residues. CDR3 sequence: CASSSPGLAGGRSYNEQFF. Here the CDR3 DNA reads TGCGCCAGCAGCTCGCCAGGACTAGCGGGGGGTAGGTCCTACAATGAGCAGTTCTTC.

The chain employs TRBV11-2 and TRBJ1-4, with TRBD1 as a possible D gene (5 bases). This CDR3 region has 17 residues. V dropped 5 bases and J dropped 7 bases, with 23 bases sitting between them. Germline CDR1 SGHAT, CDR2 FQNNGV. CDR3 region: CASSPSPLGRVGEKLFF. Here the CDR3 DNA reads TGTGCCAGCAGCCCTAGTCCCCTTGGCAGGGTCGGTGAAAAACTGTTTTTT.

The chain uses TRBV10-1 and TRBJ1-1, with 10 bases fitting TRBD1. V trimming: 0 bases; J trimming: 1 base; junction bases outside the gene matches: 8. The length of the CDR3 is 18 residues. Germline V gives CDR1 WNHNN, CDR2 SYGVQD (reference sequence). In nucleotides, the CDR3 is TGCGCCAGCAGTGAGTCGACAGGGGGCGCGTTGCCGAACACTGAAGCTTTCTTT. As protein: CASSESTGGALPNTEAFF.

The chain uses TRBV5-1 and TRBJ1-2, with D perhaps matching TRBD1 (6 bases). The CDR3 totals 16 residues. Germline V gives CDR1 SGHRS, CDR2 YFSETQ. Trimming left V 0 bases short and J 0 bases short, with 12 bases between. CDR3 in DNA: TGCGCCAGCAGCTTGGGGGGGCAGGCGCCTAACTATGGCTACACCTTC. Translation gives CASSLGGQAPNYGYTF.

This clone turned up a few times. V is TRBV6-6 and J is TRBJ1-5; 8 bases are a match to TRBD1. V was clipped by 4 bases and J by 2 bases; unmatched bases: 7. Per the germline V gene, CDR1 is MNHNY and CDR2 is SVGAGI (reference sequence). This CDR3 has 16 residues. CDR3 in DNA: TGTGCCAGCAGTTCCCCCGACAGGGGTGGCAATCAGCCCCAGCATTTT. Amino acids: CASSSPDRGGNQPQHF.

The J gene is TRBJ2-3, the V gene TRBV12-5; 9 positions match TRBD2. Germline V CDR1 and CDR2: LGHNT, FRNRAP. The CDR3 consists of 18 residues. The V gene end was trimmed by 5 bases and the J gene end by 4 bases; junction bases not matched to a gene: 16. The CDR3 DNA reads TGTGCTAGTGGTCTAAAGAGGGGTTGGGTAGCGGGGGCAGATACGCAGTATTTT. Amino acid sequence: CASGLKRGWVAGADTQYF.

DNA of the CDR3: TGTGCCAGCAGTTTACCCCCGGTCACCGGGGAGCTGTTTTTT. Translated: CASSLPPVTGELFF. The chain carries TRBV28 and TRBJ2-2; D uncertain. This CDR3 contains 14 residues. V lost 2 bases, J lost 4 bases, and 8 bases lay in between. The germline gives CDR1 MDHEN, CDR2 SYDVKM.

This CDR3 is CASSPVLGGQETQYF. The CDR3 DNA is TGTGCCAGCTCACCCGTCCTGGGGGGACAAGAGACCCAGTACTTC. V is TRBV18 and J is TRBJ2-5; D perhaps matches TRBD2 (6 bases). Germline V CDR1 and CDR2: KGHSH, LQKENI. Between the trimmed V and J ends, which lost 3 bases and 2 bases, there was a span of 13 bases. The CDR3 is 15 residues long.

This clone was seen only a few times. The chain carries TRBV7-9 and TRBJ1-1; perhaps TRBD1 as D (5 bases). Trimming left V 7 bases short and J 1 base short, with 16 bases between. CDR3 size: 15 residues. Germline-derived CDR1 and CDR2 are SEHNR and FQNEAQ (reference sequence). For the CDR3, the DNA is TGTGCCAGCATCGGGGGGAAGGCACCGAACACTGAAGCTTTCTTT. This sequence encodes CASIGGKAPNTEAFF.

This clone was seen a single time. The chain couples TRBV28 to TRBJ1-2; TRBD1 matches 9 bases. The CDR3 spans 13 residues. The junction had 1 base not matched to a gene; V was cut back by 6 bases and J by 2 bases. The germline CDR1 and CDR2 sequences are MDHEN and SYDVKM. The CDR3: CASRGQGNYGYTF. CDR3 in DNA: TGTGCCAGCAGGGGACAGGGAAACTATGGCTACACCTTC.

The rearrangement uses TRBV28 and TRBJ2-4; TRBD1 matches 8 bases. Germline V gene data show CDR1 as MDHEN and CDR2 as SYDVKM. V was pared by 8 bases and J by 8 bases, with 8 bases of the junction left unmatched. The length of the CDR3 is 13 residues. The CDR3 is CASQGARGHIQYF. The CDR3 coding sequence is TGTGCCAGCCAGGGGGCACGAGGACACATTCAGTACTTC.

The V gene is TRBV6-1, the J gene TRBJ2-7; 7 nucleotides agree with TRBD1. CDR1 and CDR2 (germline): MNHNS, SASEGT. The ends lost 7 bases at V and 1 base at J; junction bases unmatched: 10. The CDR3 runs 15 residues. The CDR3 sequence is CASTSRQGSSYEQYF. CDR3 bases: TGTGCCAGCACCAGCCGACAGGGCTCTTCCTACGAGCAGTACTTC.

The chain employs TRBV2 and TRBJ1-1; 8 nucleotides match TRBD1. This CDR3 is built from 15 residues. Germline-derived CDR1 and CDR2 are SNHLY and FYNNEI. The V gene end was trimmed by 6 bases and the J gene end by 3 bases; junction bases not matched to a gene: 9. The DNA for the CDR3 is TGTGCCAGCAGCGCCCCGGACAGGGTATACACTGAAGCTTTCTTT. Encoded protein: CASSAPDRVYTEAFF.